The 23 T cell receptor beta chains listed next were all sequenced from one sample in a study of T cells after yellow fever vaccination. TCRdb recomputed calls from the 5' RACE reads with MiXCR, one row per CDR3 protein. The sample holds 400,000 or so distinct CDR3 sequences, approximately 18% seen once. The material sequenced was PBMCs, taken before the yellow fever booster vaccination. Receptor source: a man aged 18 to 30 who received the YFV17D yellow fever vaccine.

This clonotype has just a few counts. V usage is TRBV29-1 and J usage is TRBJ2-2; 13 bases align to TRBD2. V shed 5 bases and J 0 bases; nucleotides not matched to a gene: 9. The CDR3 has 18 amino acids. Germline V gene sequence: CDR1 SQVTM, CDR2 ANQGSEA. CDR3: CSVFGGTSGNANTGELFF. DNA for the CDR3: TGCAGCGTTTTCGGGGGGACTAGCGGGAACGCGAACACCGGGGAGCTGTTTTTT.

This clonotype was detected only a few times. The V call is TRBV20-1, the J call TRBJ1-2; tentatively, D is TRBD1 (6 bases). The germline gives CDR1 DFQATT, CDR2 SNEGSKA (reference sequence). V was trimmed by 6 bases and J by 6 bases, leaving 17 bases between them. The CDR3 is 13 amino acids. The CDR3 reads CSAFLSGVNGYTF. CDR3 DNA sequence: TGCAGTGCCTTCTTGTCAGGGGTGAATGGCTACACCTTC.

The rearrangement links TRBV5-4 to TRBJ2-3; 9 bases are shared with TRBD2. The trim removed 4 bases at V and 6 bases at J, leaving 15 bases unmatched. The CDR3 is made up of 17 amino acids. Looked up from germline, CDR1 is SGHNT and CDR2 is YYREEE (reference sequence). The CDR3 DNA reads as TGTGCCAGCAGCCTACCCCCCGGGCGGGGGGGAAGGGATACGCAGTATTTT. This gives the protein CASSLPPGRGGRDTQYF.

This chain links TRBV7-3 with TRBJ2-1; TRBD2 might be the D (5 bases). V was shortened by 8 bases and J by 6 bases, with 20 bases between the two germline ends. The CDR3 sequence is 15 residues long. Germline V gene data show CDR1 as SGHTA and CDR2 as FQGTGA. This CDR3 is CASSLEGRVFNEQFF. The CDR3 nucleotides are TGTGCCAGCTCCCTAGAGGGTAGGGTATTCAATGAGCAGTTCTTC.

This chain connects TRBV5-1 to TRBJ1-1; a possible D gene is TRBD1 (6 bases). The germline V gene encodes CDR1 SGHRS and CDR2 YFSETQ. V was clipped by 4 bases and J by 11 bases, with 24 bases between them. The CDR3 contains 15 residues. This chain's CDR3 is CASSRKEQGLLKAFF. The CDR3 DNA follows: TGCGCCAGCAGCCGTAAAGAACAGGGTTTGCTGAAGGCTTTCTTT.

The CDR3 bases are TGTGCCAGTAGTGGGGCAGTGAACACTGAAGCTTTCTTT. This encodes CASSGAVNTEAFF. The chain uses TRBV19 and TRBJ1-1, with D maybe TRBD1 (5 bases). This CDR3 has 13 residues. V gave up 5 bases and J gave up 0 bases, with 7 bases separating them. Germline V lookup: CDR1 LNHDA, CDR2 SQIVND (reference sequence). Supplemented by reference TRBV19 and TRBJ1-1, the full variable domain reads DGGITQSPKYLFRKEGQNVTLSCEQNLNHDAMYWYRQDPGQGLRLIYYSQIVNDFQKGDIAEGYSVSREKKESFPLTVTSAQKNPTAFYLCASSGAVNTEAFFGQGTRLTVV.

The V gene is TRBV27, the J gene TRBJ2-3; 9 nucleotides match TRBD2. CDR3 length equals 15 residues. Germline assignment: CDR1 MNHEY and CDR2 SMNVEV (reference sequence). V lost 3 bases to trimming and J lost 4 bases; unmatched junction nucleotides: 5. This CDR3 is CASSLGLAPPDTQYF. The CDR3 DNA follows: TGTGCCAGCAGTTTGGGACTAGCCCCCCCAGATACGCAGTATTTT.

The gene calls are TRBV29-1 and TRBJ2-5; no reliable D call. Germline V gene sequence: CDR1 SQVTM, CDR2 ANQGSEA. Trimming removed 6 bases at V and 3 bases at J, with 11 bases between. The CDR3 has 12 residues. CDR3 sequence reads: CSVQGMKETQYF. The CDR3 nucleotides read TGCAGCGTCCAAGGAATGAAAGAGACCCAGTACTTC.

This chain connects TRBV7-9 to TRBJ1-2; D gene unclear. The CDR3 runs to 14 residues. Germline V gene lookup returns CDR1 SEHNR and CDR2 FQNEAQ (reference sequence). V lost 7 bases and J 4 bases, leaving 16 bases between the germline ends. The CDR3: CASTFPYGIYGYTF. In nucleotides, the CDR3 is TGTGCCAGCACCTTCCCTTACGGAATCTATGGCTACACCTTC.

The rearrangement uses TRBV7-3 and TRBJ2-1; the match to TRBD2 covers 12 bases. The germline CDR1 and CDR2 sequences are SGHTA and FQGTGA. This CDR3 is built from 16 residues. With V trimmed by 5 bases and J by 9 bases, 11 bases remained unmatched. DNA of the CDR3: TGTGCCAGCAGCCGTAGCCTAGCGGGGGGGCCGATTGAGCAGTTCTTC. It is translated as CASSRSLAGGPIEQFF.

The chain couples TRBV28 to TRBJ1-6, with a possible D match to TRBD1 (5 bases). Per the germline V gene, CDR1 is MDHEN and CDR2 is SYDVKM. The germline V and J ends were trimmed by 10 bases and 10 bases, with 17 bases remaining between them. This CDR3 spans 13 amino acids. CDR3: CAIHPGLGSPLHF. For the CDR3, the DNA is TGTGCCATACACCCGGGACTGGGGTCACCCCTCCACTTT.

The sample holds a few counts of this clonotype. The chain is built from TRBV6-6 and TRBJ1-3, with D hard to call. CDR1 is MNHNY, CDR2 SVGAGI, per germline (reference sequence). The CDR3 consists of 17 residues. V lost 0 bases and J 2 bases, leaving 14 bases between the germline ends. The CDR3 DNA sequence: TGTGCCAGCAGTTACTCCGCAACCACACATACTGGAAACACCATATATTTT. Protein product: CASSYSATTHTGNTIYF.

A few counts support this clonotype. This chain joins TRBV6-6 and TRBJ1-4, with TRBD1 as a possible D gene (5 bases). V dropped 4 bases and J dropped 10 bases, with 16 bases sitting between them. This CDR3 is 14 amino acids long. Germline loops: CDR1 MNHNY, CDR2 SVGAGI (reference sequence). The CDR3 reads CASSSNGGSVKLFF. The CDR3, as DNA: TGTGCCAGCAGTTCCAATGGGGGGTCGGTAAAACTGTTTTTT.

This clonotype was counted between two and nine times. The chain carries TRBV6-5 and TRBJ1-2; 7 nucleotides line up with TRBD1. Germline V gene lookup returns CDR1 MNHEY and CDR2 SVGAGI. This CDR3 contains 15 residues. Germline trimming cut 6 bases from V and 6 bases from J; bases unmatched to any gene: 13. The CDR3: CASSPGQRPGHGYTF. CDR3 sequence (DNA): TGTGCCAGCAGCCCGGGACAGCGCCCTGGACATGGCTACACCTTC.

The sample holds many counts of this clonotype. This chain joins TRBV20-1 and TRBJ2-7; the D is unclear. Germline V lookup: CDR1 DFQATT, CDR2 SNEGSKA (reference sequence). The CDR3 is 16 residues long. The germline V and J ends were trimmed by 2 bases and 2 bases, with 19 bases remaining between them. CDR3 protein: CSARISAMLNPYEQYF. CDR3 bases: TGCAGTGCTAGAATCTCGGCCATGCTGAACCCCTACGAGCAGTACTTC.

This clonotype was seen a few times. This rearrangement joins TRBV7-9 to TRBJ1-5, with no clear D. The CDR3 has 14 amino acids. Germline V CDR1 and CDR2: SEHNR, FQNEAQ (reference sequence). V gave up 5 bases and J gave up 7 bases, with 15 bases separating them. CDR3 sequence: CASSVDGSWQPQHF. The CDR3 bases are TGTGCCAGCAGCGTCGACGGGAGCTGGCAGCCCCAGCATTTT.

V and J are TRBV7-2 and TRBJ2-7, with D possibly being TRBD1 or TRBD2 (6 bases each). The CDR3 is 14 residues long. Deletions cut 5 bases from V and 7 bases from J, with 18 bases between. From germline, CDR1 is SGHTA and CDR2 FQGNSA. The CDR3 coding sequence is TGTGCCAGCAGCCAGGGGACTTCCCGAGGTGAGCAGTACGTC. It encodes CASSQGTSRGEQYV.

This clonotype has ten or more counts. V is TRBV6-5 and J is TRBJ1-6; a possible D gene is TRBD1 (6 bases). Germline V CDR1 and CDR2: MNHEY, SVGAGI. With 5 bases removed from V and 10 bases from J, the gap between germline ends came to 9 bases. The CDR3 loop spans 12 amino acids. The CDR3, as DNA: TGTGCCAGCAGTACGGGGGGCTCACCCCTCCACTTT. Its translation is CASSTGGSPLHF.

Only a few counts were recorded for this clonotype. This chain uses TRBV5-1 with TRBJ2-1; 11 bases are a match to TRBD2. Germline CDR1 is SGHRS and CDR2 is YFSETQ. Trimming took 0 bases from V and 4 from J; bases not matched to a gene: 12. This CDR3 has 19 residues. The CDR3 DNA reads TGCGCCAGCAGCTTGGCAGCTAGCGGGGGGCACCTGGATTACAATGAGCAGTTCTTC. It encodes CASSLAASGGHLDYNEQFF.

The CDR3 sequence is CASSQEGHGFNYGYTF. CDR3 coding DNA: TGTGCCAGCAGCCAAGAGGGGCACGGCTTCAACTATGGCTACACCTTC. The chain links TRBV3-1 to TRBJ1-2; TRBD1 is a possible D gene (5 bases). This CDR3 has 16 amino acids. The germline V and J ends were trimmed by 0 bases and 2 bases, with 13 bases remaining between them. Germline assignment: CDR1 LGHDT and CDR2 YNNKEL (reference sequence). Full variable domain (rest looked up from reference TRBV3-1 and TRBJ1-2): DTAVSQTPKYLVTQMGNDKSIKCEQNLGHDTMYWYKQDSKKFLKIMFSYNNKELIINETVPNRFSPKSPDKAHLNLHINSLELGDSAVYFCASSQEGHGFNYGYTFGSGTRLTVV.

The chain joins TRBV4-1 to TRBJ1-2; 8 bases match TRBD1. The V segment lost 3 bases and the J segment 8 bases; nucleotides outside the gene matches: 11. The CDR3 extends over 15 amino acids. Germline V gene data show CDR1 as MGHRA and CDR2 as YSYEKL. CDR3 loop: CASSHLFPGGWGYTF. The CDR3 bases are TGCGCCAGCAGCCATCTATTCCCAGGGGGCTGGGGCTACACCTTC.

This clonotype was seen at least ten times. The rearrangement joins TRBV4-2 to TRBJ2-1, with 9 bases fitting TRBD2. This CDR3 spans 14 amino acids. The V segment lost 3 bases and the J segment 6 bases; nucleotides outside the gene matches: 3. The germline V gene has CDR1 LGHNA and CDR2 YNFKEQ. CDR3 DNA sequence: TGTGCCAGCAGCCAGGAGACTAGCGGCAATGAGCAGTTCTTC. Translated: CASSQETSGNEQFF.

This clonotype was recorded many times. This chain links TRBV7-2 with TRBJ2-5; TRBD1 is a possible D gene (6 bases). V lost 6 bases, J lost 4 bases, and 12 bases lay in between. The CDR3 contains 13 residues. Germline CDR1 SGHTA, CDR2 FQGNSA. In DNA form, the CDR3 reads TGTGCCAGCAGGAAAGTGGGGGCAGAGACCCAGTACTTC. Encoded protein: CASRKVGAETQYF.